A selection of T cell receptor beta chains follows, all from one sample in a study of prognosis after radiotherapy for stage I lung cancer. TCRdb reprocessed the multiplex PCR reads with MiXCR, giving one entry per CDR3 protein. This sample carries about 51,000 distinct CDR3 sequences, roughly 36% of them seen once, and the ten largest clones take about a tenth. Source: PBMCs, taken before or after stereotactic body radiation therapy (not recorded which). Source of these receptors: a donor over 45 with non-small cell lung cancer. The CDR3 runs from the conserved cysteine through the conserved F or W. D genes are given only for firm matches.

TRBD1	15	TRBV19	CASSLRQGSAGELFF
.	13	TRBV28	CASSSSPGPEAFF
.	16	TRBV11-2	CASSLGLGGNTYEQYF
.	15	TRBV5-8	CASSLAGVRDSPLHF
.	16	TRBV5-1	CASSSPRAYSYNEQFF
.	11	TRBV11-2	CASSRTSEAFF
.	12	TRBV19	CATAVGSYEQYF
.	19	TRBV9	CASSVAGSTLEIRDYGYTF
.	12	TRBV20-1	CSARDGPDTQYF
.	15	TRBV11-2	CASRSLLGTSNEQFF
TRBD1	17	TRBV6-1	CASTGQGKDNTRNEQFF
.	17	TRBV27	CASSPGRALSGANVLTF
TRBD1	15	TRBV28	CASSPRDRDNSPLHF
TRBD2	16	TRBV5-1	CASSLSVGGPWETQYF
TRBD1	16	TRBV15	CATITRTGWNTWELFF
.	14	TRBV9	CASSVGTTDNEQFF
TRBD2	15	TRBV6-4	CASSEDSGSNNEQFF
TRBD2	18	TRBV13	CASSPRVAGGLHPGKLFF
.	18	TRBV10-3	CAISESLQFPRICYGYTF
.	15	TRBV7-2	CASSLGAGPWEPQHF
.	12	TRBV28	CASNRVSYEQYF
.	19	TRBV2	CASSEGPGRKEGVYQPQNF
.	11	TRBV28	CASSLRYEQYF
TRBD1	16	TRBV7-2	CASCGQTGQGLYEQYF
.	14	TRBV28	CASRQENYAYEQCF
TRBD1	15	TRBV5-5	CASSRGTASGKNIYF
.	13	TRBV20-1	CSARGLTTDTQYF
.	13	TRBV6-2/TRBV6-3	CASSYSSKETQYF
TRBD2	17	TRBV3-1	CASSQRTSGRLTDTQYF
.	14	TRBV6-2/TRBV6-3	CASSSPGLGVTYTF
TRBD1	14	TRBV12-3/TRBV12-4	CASSPSGTGYEQYF
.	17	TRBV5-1	CASSPPPPQAFNQPQHF
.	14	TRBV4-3	CASSQGSSDYGYTF
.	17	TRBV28	CASSSADSRELRETQYF
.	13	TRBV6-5	CASSYDRIETQYF
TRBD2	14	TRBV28	CASSPAGAVGELFF
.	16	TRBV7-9	CASTYYGAREDSPLHF
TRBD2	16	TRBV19	CASSIRTSGSSGTQYF
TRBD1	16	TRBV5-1	CASSLLGQGLNNEQFF
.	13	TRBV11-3	CASGLVRNTEAFF
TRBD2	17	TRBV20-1	CSARRFTASGGTDTQYF
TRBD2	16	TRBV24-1	CATSDSSGKDAGELFF
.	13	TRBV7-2	CASSLSLYQPQHF
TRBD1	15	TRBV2	CASSALGTAYNEQFF
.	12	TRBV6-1	CASSEQQDTQYF
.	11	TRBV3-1	CASSSYFEAFF
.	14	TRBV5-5	CASSQSGNPDTQYF
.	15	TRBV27	CASSPRERPYNEKFF
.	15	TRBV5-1	CASSPDGLGGDEQFF
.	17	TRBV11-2	CASSLAGNEAGANVLTF
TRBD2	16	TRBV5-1	CASSVSTLAGAGELFF
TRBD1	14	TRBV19	CASSIQGESDTQYF
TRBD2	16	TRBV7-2	CASSVLAGLNTWELFF